This entry lists 24 T cell receptor beta chains sequenced from one sample in a study of blood T cell repertoires in COVID-19 (dated by TCRdb to between 2020 and 2021). The library was produced with the immunoSEQ multiplex PCR assay. In its TCRdb copy, this immuneACCESS table keeps in-frame sequences only and misses some clones. Where compared with another copy, unresolved V genes explain less than half of these, and the others have no known cause. The sample table records 100,000 to 120,000 clones; 76% of these occur just once. Around 3.5% of the sample comes from the top ten. The sequenced sample consisted of peripheral blood. These receptors originate from a woman older than 75 with acute or convalescent COVID-19.

This clone has only one observation. The chain combines TRBV10-2 with TRBJ2-3; D perhaps matches TRBD2 (5 bases). Per the germline V gene, CDR1 is WSHSY and CDR2 is SAAADI. There are 15 residues in the CDR3. V lost 4 bases to trimming and J lost 1 base, with 12 bases between them. Here the CDR3 DNA reads TGCGCCAGCAGTGTAACTAGTCGGGGCACAGATACGCAGTATTTT. Protein sequence: CASSVTSRGTDTQYF.

In regard to this clone: A junction end diverges from the germline sequence, so it may reflect a read error. The chain is built from TRBV6-1 and TRBJ1-6; D perhaps matches TRBD1 (5 bases). CDR3 length equals 17 residues. Germline assignment: CDR1 MNHNS and CDR2 SASEGT. The CDR3 spells CASSEVGGYLASSPLHF. CDR3 nucleotide sequence: TGTGCCAGCAGCGAAGTCGGGGGATATTTGGCTAGTTCACCCCTCCACTTT.

V gene TRBV19 combines with J gene TRBJ2-3, with D possibly being TRBD2 (7 bases). The CDR3 consists of 14 residues. Trimming pared 5 bases from V and 7 bases from J, leaving 16 bases between. Germline loops: CDR1 LNHDA, CDR2 SQIVND (reference sequence). CDR3 amino acids: CASSSAGALYTQYF. In nucleotides, the CDR3 is TGTGCCAGTAGTTCGGCGGGGGCTTTGTATACGCAGTATTTT.

The chain joins TRBV20-1 to TRBJ2-3; 10 nucleotides align to TRBD2. J lost 6 bases, V lost 3 bases, and 9 bases had no gene match. Germline values: CDR1 DFQATT, CDR2 SNEGSKA (reference sequence). The CDR3 length is 15 residues. The CDR3 bases are TGCAGTGCTAGTGGAGCGGGGGGGCCCGGGGATACGCAGTATTTT. It encodes CSASGAGGPGDTQYF.

This rearrangement joins TRBV19 to TRBJ1-5; D not certain. Germline CDR1 reads LNHDA; CDR2 reads SQIVND (reference sequence). Trimming cost V 1 base and J 2 bases, with 12 bases left between them. The CDR3 consists of 16 residues. The DNA of the CDR3 is TGTGCCAGTAGTATAGTGGGAGGTAGAGGCAATCAGCCCCAGCATTTT. As protein: CASSIVGGRGNQPQHF.

This rearrangement joins TRBV7-2 to TRBJ2-2; D is unclear. This CDR3 has 13 residues. Trimming took 5 bases from V and 6 from J, leaving 10 bases between them. CDR1 is SGHTA, CDR2 FQGNSA, per germline. This CDR3 reads CASSPHVAGELFF. The DNA for the CDR3 is TGTGCCAGCAGCCCTCATGTAGCCGGGGAGCTGTTTTTT.

The chain recombines TRBV13 with TRBJ2-7, with TRBD1 matching over 7 bases. The CDR3 has 11 amino acids. The V and J ends lost 5 bases and 11 bases, in that order; junction bases with no gene match: 6. The germline gives CDR1 PRHDT, CDR2 FYEKMQ (reference sequence). The CDR3, as DNA: TGTGCCAGCAGCCGGGACAGCCTAAAGTACTTC. Translated, it gives CASSRDSLKYF.

The chain is built from TRBV2 and TRBJ2-3; 12 nucleotides agree with TRBD2. The CDR3 runs to 16 residues. The V gene's germline CDR1 is SNHLY and CDR2 FYNNEI. The V and J ends lost 6 bases and 2 bases, in that order; junction bases with no gene match: 6. CDR3 in amino acids: CASRGGLAGFTDTQYF. The CDR3 bases are TGTGCCAGCAGGGGGGGACTAGCGGGCTTCACAGATACGCAGTATTTT. The whole variable domain, remainder taken from reference TRBV2 and TRBJ2-3, is EPEVTQTPSHQVTQMGQEVILRCVPISNHLYFYWYRQILGQKVEFLVSFYNNEISEKSEIFDDQFSVERPDGSNFTLKIRSTKLEDSAMYFCASRGGLAGFTDTQYFGPGTRLTVL.

This chain uses TRBV7-9 with TRBJ2-1; D is ambiguous. The CDR3 has 14 amino acids. Trimming removed 5 bases at V and 0 bases at J, with 8 bases between. CDR1 and CDR2 from the germline V gene are SEHNR and FQNEAQ (reference sequence). In DNA, the CDR3 is TGTGCCAGCAGCAGAGACAACTCCTACAATGAGCAGTTCTTC. This gives the protein CASSRDNSYNEQFF.

V is TRBV5-1 and J is TRBJ2-1, with no clear D. Trimming shortened V by 0 bases and J by 3 bases, and 4 bases separated the two germline ends. The V gene's germline CDR1 is SGHRS and CDR2 YFSETQ. The CDR3 spans 13 residues. CDR3 sequence (DNA): TGCGCCAGCAGCTTGGTAGACTACAATGAGCAGTTCTTC. It yields the protein CASSLVDYNEQFF.

The genes are TRBV30 and TRBJ2-1, with 8 bases matching TRBD2. The CDR3 is 12 residues long. Trimming took 5 bases from V and 8 from J; bases not matched to a gene: 5. Germline values: CDR1 GTSNPN, CDR2 SVGIG (reference sequence). CDR3 loop: CAWAGGGHEQFF. The DNA for the CDR3 is TGTGCCTGGGCGGGAGGTGGCCATGAGCAGTTCTTC.

V gene TRBV4-3 combines with J gene TRBJ1-1; D uncertain. V dropped 4 bases and J dropped 1 base, with 7 bases sitting between them. CDR3 length: 13 residues. Germline loops: CDR1 LGHNA, CDR2 YSLEER. Here the CDR3 reads CASSPDSNTEAFF. DNA for the CDR3: TGCGCCAGCAGCCCGGACTCGAACACTGAAGCTTTCTTT.

The CDR3, as DNA: TGTGCCAGCAGCCAAGATAGCGCAGATACGCAGTATTTT. The encoded protein is CASSQDSADTQYF. The rearrangement links TRBV3-1 (or the pseudogene TRBV3-2) to TRBJ2-3; perhaps TRBD2 as D (5 bases). Trimming removed 0 bases from V and 4 bases from J, with 5 bases in between. CDR3 length equals 13 residues. Germline CDR1 LGHDT, CDR2 YNNKEL (reference sequence).

The chain employs TRBV7-2 and TRBJ2-7, with TRBD2 identical over 7 bases. This CDR3 region has 15 residues. Germline CDR1 is SGHTA and CDR2 is FQGNSA. The junction had 6 bases not matched to a gene; V was cut back by 2 bases and J by 2 bases. CDR3 residues: CASSLSREKAYEQYF. The CDR3 nucleotides are TGTGCCAGCAGCTTATCGCGGGAGAAAGCCTACGAGCAGTACTTC.

The chain carries TRBV3-1 (or the pseudogene TRBV3-2) and TRBJ2-5, with 12 bases fitting TRBD2. CDR1 and CDR2 (germline): LGHDT, YNNKEL (reference sequence). The CDR3 contains 18 residues. The V and J ends lost 1 base and 6 bases, in that order; junction bases with no gene match: 12. CDR3 amino acids: CASSQVSSGGAGEKTQYF. The CDR3 DNA reads as TGTGCCAGCAGCCAAGTTTCTAGCGGGGGGGCCGGAGAGAAGACCCAGTACTTC.

The CDR3 sequence is CASSLVGAGNTEAFF. In DNA form, the CDR3 reads TGTGCCAGCAGCTTAGTTGGTGCGGGGAACACTGAAGCTTTCTTT. The chain recombines TRBV7-2 with TRBJ1-1; D is uncertain. Germline lookup yields CDR1 SGHTA and CDR2 FQGNSA. V was shortened by 1 base and J by 1 base, with 10 bases between the two germline ends. This CDR3 has 15 amino acids.

The genes are TRBV19 and TRBJ2-2; TRBD1 matches at 8 bases. Germline CDR1 is LNHDA and CDR2 is SQIVND (reference sequence). Trimming cost V 3 bases and J 4 bases; bases outside gene matches: 7. The CDR3 has 16 residues. The CDR3 sequence: CASSIQDRVGTGELFF. CDR3 sequence (DNA): TGTGCCAGTAGTATTCAGGACAGGGTTGGCACCGGGGAGCTGTTTTTT.

This clone has more than one count but fewer than ten. The chain joins TRBV7-2 to TRBJ1-1, with 10 bases aligning to TRBD1. The CDR3 consists of 13 residues. Germline CDR1 is SGHTA and CDR2 is FQGNSA. Trimming removed 6 bases from V and 6 bases from J; junction bases left unmatched: 4. The CDR3 protein is CASRRTGGSEAFF. The CDR3 DNA is TGTGCCAGCAGACGGACAGGGGGGTCTGAAGCTTTCTTT.

The chain joins TRBV10-3 to TRBJ2-2; 9 nucleotides line up with TRBD2. The J segment lost 5 bases and the V segment lost 7 bases, leaving 5 bases of the junction unmatched. The CDR3 extends over 14 amino acids. CDR1 is ENHRY and CDR2 is SYGVKD in the germline V gene. Written as DNA, the CDR3 is TGTGCCATCAATTTAGCGGGAGAGACCGGGGAGCTGTTTTTT. Translating it yields CAINLAGETGELFF.

The chain employs TRBV2 and TRBJ2-1, with D tentatively TRBD1 (5 bases). Per the germline V gene, CDR1 is SNHLY and CDR2 is FYNNEI. V shed 7 bases and J shed 4 bases, with 14 bases lying between them. The CDR3 runs 14 residues. CDR3 nucleotide sequence: TGTGCCAGCATCGGGCAGGGCCCTTACAATGAGCAGTTCTTC. It encodes CASIGQGPYNEQFF.

The V and J genes are TRBV5-1 and TRBJ1-4; 10 bases match TRBD1. The junction had 8 bases not matched to a gene; V was cut back by 2 bases and J by 10 bases. The CDR3 extends over 15 amino acids. Germline V gene data show CDR1 as SGHRS and CDR2 as YFSETQ. DNA for the CDR3: TGCGCCAGCAGCTTACGACAGGGGGCTATTGGAAAACTGTTTTTT. It is translated as CASSLRQGAIGKLFF.

The V gene is TRBV30, the J gene TRBJ2-2; D uncertain. This CDR3 is built from 13 residues. Trimming pared 1 base from V and 4 bases from J, leaving 7 bases between. Germline assignment: CDR1 GTSNPN and CDR2 SVGIG (reference sequence). DNA for the CDR3: TGTGCCTGGAGTGAATACACCACCGGGGAGCTGTTTTTT. This gives the protein CAWSEYTTGELFF.

The J gene is TRBJ2-7, the V gene TRBV19; 13 bases align to TRBD2. V lost 6 bases to trimming and J lost 7 bases; unmatched junction nucleotides: 12. The germline V gene encodes CDR1 LNHDA and CDR2 SQIVND (reference sequence). The CDR3 consists of 16 residues. The DNA for the CDR3 is TGTGCCAGTAGAAGTTCAGGACTAGCGGGAGCGAATGAGCAGTACTTC. It specifies CASRSSGLAGANEQYF.

V usage is TRBV5-1 and J usage is TRBJ2-7; 9 nucleotides line up with TRBD1. The ends lost 5 bases at V and 2 bases at J; junction bases unmatched: 5. Germline CDR1 and CDR2: SGHRS and YFSETQ. The CDR3 length is 14 residues. The DNA for the CDR3 is TGCGCCAGCAGACCAGGGACAGGGCCCTACGAGCAGTACTTC. Its protein product is CASRPGTGPYEQYF.